The 14 T cell receptor beta chains below were found in one sample sequenced in a study of cytotoxic CD8 clonotypes in ibrutinib-treated CLL. Measured with immunoSEQ multiplex PCR; TCRdb has only the in-frame clones, and not every one. Seen here are about 25,000 clones, roughly 85% observed once, and the top ten hold under 9.5%. The source was PBMCs, collected after 24 months of ibrutinib treatment. All receptors come from a human donor with chronic lymphocytic leukemia.

V and J are TRBV18 and TRBJ2-1, with 9 bases aligning to TRBD1. Germline loops: CDR1 KGHSH, CDR2 LQKENI. Trimming removed 5 bases from V and 6 bases from J; junction bases left unmatched: 8. The CDR3 has 15 residues. CDR3 in DNA: TGTGCCAGCTCAACGACAGGGGGGGCTGGCAATGAGCAGTTCTTC. It codes for CASSTTGGAGNEQFF.

The gene calls are TRBV6-6 and TRBJ2-1; D is perhaps TRBD1 (6 bases). CDR1 and CDR2 from the germline V gene are MNHNY and SVGAGI (reference sequence). V dropped 7 bases and J dropped 5 bases, with 9 bases sitting between them. CDR3 length: 12 amino acids. The CDR3 nucleotides read TGTGCCAGCATCCAGGGGAACAATGAGCAGTTCTTC. This gives the protein CASIQGNNEQFF.

V usage is TRBV25-1 and J usage is TRBJ1-1; 8 bases match TRBD1. With V trimmed by 6 bases and J by 0 bases, 6 bases remained unmatched. This CDR3 has 15 residues. Germline CDR1 is MGHDK and CDR2 is SYGVNS. CDR3 nucleotide sequence: TGTGCCAGCAGCTACGGACAGGGAATGAACACTGAAGCTTTCTTT. It specifies CASSYGQGMNTEAFF.

This clone showed up just once. The J gene is TRBJ2-5, the V gene TRBV7-9; TRBD2 is a possible D gene (6 bases). There are 13 residues in the CDR3. Germline V gene sequence: CDR1 SEHNR, CDR2 FQNEAQ (reference sequence). The V gene lost 4 bases and the J gene lost 6 bases, with 12 bases spanning the gap. CDR3 protein: CASSSQGGKTQYF. In DNA, the CDR3 is TGTGCCAGCAGCTCCCAAGGCGGGAAGACCCAGTACTTC.

V and J are TRBV30 and TRBJ2-2; D remains unclear. CDR3 length equals 14 residues. The V end was cut by 1 base, the J end by 7 bases, with 13 bases between. Germline V gene lookup returns CDR1 GTSNPN and CDR2 SVGIG (reference sequence). The CDR3 region is CAWSEFIQVGELFF. In DNA form, the CDR3 reads TGTGCCTGGAGTGAGTTCATTCAGGTCGGGGAGCTGTTTTTT.

This sequence joins TRBV6-5 and TRBJ2-7; D is possibly TRBD2 (6 bases). Germline V gene data show CDR1 as MNHEY and CDR2 as SVGAGI. CDR3 length: 14 amino acids. Trimming took off 6 bases at V and 0 bases at J, with 12 bases between the two ends. The CDR3 protein is CASRAGTDSYEQYF. The DNA for the CDR3 is TGTGCCAGCAGAGCCGGGACTGACTCCTACGAGCAGTACTTC.

This clone was observed once. This chain uses TRBV5-1 with TRBJ2-1; tentatively, D is TRBD2 (7 bases). This CDR3 comprises 14 residues. Deletions cut 3 bases from V and 4 bases from J, with 11 bases between. Per the germline V gene, CDR1 is SGHRS and CDR2 is YFSETQ. CDR3 sequence: CASSSQGGYNEQFF. CDR3 sequence (DNA): TGCGCCAGCAGCTCACAGGGAGGGTACAATGAGCAGTTCTTC.

This sequence joins TRBV10-3 and TRBJ1-5; D call uncertain. Germline CDR1 and CDR2: ENHRY and SYGVKD. CDR3 length: 12 residues. Trimming removed 4 bases at V and 5 bases at J, with 6 bases between. The CDR3 loop is CAISAGDQPQHF. Here the CDR3 DNA reads TGTGCCATCAGTGCGGGAGATCAGCCCCAGCATTTT.

This clone showed up just once. The V gene is TRBV9, the J gene TRBJ2-2, with unresolved D. Germline loops: CDR1 SGDLS, CDR2 YYNGEE. Trimming took off 0 bases at V and 0 bases at J, with 12 bases between the two ends. The CDR3 covers 17 residues. CDR3 nucleotides: TGTGCCAGCAGCGTAGCAATAAGTGAGGCGAACACCGGGGAGCTGTTTTTT. Protein product: CASSVAISEANTGELFF. Complete variable domain (other parts from reference TRBV9 and TRBJ2-2): DSGVTQTPKHLITATGQRVTLRCSPRSGDLSVYWYQQSLDQGLQFLIQYYNGEERAKGNILERFSAQQFPDLHSELNLSSLELGDSALYFCASSVAISEANTGELFFGEGSRLTVL.

This clone counts as medium-sized (0.01 to 0.1%). The rearrangement joins TRBV9 to TRBJ1-5; the match to TRBD1 covers 7 bases. The CDR3 extends over 14 amino acids. With V trimmed by 5 bases and J by 3 bases, 5 bases remained unmatched. Per germline, CDR1 SGDLS and CDR2 YYNGEE. The CDR3: CASSGGTDNQPQHF. The CDR3 DNA follows: TGTGCCAGCAGTGGGGGGACAGACAATCAGCCCCAGCATTTT.

The chain joins TRBV14 to TRBJ1-5, with 9 positions matching TRBD1. The junction had 4 bases not matched to a gene; V was cut back by 4 bases and J by 9 bases. Germline CDR1 reads SGHDN; CDR2 reads FVKESK. The CDR3 extends over 13 amino acids. The CDR3 loop reads CASSPGTGLPQHF. The CDR3 nucleotides read TGTGCCAGCAGCCCCGGGACAGGGCTGCCCCAGCATTTT.

The rearrangement joins TRBV29-1 to TRBJ1-4; no reliable D call. The CDR3 is 13 residues long. Germline V lookup: CDR1 SQVTM, CDR2 ANQGSEA. V lost 0 bases to trimming and J lost 5 bases, with 7 bases between them. CDR3 sequence reads: CSVEDRVNEKLFF. For the CDR3, the DNA is TGCAGCGTTGAAGATCGGGTGAATGAAAAACTGTTTTTT.

This chain links TRBV6-1 with TRBJ2-2, with D perhaps TRBD2 (6 bases). Looked up from germline, CDR1 is MNHNS and CDR2 is SASEGT. The CDR3 contains 14 residues. V gave up 9 bases and J gave up 6 bases, with 17 bases separating them. The CDR3 region is CASYRGLKAGELFF. CDR3 bases: TGTGCCAGTTACCGGGGACTTAAGGCCGGGGAGCTGTTTTTT.

The chain uses TRBV2 and TRBJ1-2; D unclear. The CDR3 is made up of 12 amino acids. V was shortened by 8 bases and J by 1 base, with 8 bases between the two germline ends. Germline V lookup: CDR1 SNHLY, CDR2 FYNNEI. CDR3 DNA sequence: TGTGCCAGCGGAGATAGTAACTATGGCTACACCTTC. Residues: CASGDSNYGYTF. Supplemented by reference TRBV2 and TRBJ1-2, the full variable domain reads EPEVTQTPSHQVTQMGQEVILRCVPISNHLYFYWYRQILGQKVEFLVSFYNNEISEKSEIFDDQFSVERPDGSNFTLKIRSTKLEDSAMYFCASGDSNYGYTFGSGTRLTVV.